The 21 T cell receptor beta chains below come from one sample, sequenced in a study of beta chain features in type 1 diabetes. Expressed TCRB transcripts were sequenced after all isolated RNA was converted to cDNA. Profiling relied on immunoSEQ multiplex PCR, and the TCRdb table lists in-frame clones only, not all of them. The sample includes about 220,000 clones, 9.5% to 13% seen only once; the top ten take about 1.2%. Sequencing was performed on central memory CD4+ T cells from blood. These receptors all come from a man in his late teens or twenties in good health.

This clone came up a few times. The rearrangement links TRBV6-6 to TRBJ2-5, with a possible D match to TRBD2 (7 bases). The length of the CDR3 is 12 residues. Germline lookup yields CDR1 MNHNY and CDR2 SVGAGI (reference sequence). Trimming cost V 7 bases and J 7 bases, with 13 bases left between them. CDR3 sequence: CASTEGGVTQYF. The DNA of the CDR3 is TGTGCCAGCACAGAAGGGGGGGTGACCCAGTACTTC.

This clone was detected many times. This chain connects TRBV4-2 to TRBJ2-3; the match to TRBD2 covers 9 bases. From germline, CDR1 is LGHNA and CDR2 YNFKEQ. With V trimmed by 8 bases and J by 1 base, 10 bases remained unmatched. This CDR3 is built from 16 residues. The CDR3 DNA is TGTGCCAGCGGGCCCTGGTCTAGCGGGGGCACAGATACGCAGTATTTT. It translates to CASGPWSSGGTDTQYF.

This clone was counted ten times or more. The CDR3 region is CASTWRVAGIDTQYF. The CDR3 DNA sequence: TGTGCCAGCACCTGGAGAGTAGCGGGAATAGATACGCAGTATTTT. The rearrangement joins TRBV6-5 to TRBJ2-3; 8 bases align to TRBD2. CDR1 is MNHEY, CDR2 SVGAGI, per germline. V lost 7 bases, J lost 5 bases, and 11 bases stayed unmatched. The CDR3 totals 15 residues.

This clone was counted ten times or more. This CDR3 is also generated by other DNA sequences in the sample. CDR3: CASSFSGGGETQYF. Written as DNA, the CDR3 is TGCGCCAGCAGCTTCAGCGGAGGTGGGGAGACCCAGTACTTC. This chain joins TRBV5-1 and TRBJ2-5; perhaps TRBD2 as D (5 bases). V was clipped by 2 bases and J by 5 bases, with 13 bases between them. The V gene's germline CDR1 is SGHRS and CDR2 YFSETQ. The CDR3 is made up of 14 amino acids.

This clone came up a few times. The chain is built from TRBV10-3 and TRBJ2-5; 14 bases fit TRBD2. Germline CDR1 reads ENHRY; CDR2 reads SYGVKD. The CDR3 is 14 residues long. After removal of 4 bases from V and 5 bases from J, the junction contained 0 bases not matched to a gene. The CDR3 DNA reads TGTGCCATCAGTGGGACTAGCGGGAGGGAGACCCAGTACTTC. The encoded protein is CAISGTSGRETQYF.

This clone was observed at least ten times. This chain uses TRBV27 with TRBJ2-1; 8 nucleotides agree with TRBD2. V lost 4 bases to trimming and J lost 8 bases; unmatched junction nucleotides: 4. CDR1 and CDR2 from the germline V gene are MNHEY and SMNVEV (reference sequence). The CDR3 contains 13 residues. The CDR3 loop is CASSSGTSYEQFF. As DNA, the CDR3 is TGTGCCAGCAGTTCCGGGACTAGTTATGAGCAGTTCTTC.

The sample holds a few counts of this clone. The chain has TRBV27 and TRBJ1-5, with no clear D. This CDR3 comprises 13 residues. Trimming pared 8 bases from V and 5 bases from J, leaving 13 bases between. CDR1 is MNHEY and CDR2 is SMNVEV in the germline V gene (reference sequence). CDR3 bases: TGTGCCAGCGGCAGGCTGAGGGATCAGCCCCAGCATTTT. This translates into CASGRLRDQPQHF.

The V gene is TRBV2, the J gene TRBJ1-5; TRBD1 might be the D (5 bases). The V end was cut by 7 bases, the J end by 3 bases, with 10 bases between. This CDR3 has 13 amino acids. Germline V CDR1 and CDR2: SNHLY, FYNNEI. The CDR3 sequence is CASMGQNNQPQHF. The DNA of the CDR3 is TGTGCCAGCATGGGGCAAAACAATCAGCCCCAGCATTTT. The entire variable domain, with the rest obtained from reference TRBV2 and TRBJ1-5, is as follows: EPEVTQTPSHQVTQMGQEVILRCVPISNHLYFYWYRQILGQKVEFLVSFYNNEISEKSEIFDDQFSVERPDGSNFTLKIRSTKLEDSAMYFCASMGQNNQPQHFGDGTRLSIL.

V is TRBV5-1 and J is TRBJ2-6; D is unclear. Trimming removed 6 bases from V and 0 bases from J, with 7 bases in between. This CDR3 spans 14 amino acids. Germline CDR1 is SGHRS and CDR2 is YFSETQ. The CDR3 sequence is CASTSNSGANVLTF. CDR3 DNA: TGCGCCAGCACCTCTAACTCTGGGGCCAACGTCCTGACTTTC.

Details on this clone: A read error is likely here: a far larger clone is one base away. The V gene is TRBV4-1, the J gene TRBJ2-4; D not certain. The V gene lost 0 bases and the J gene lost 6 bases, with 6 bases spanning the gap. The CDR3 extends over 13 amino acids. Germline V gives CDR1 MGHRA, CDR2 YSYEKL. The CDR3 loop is CASSQEGRNIQYF. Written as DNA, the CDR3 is TGCGCCAGCAGCCAAGAAGGTAGAAACATTCAGTACTTC.

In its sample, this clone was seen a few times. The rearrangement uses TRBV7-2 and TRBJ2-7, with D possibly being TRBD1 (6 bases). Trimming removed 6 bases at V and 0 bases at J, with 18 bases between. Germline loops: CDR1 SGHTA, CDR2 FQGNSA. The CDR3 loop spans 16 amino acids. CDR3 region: CASSRDRLLFSYEQYF. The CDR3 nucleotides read TGTGCCAGCAGTCGCGACAGGCTCCTATTCTCCTACGAGCAGTACTTC. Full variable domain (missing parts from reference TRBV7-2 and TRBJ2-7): GAGVSQSPSNKVTEKGKDVELRCDPISGHTALYWYRQSLGQGLEFLIYFQGNSAPDKSGLPSDRFSAERTGGSVSTLTIQRTQQEDSAVYLCASSRDRLLFSYEQYFGPGTRLTVT.

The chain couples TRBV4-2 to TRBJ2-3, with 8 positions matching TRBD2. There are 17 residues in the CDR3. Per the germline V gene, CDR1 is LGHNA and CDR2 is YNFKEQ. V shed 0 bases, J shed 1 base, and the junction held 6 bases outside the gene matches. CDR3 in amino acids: CASSQDRVTSGTDTQYF. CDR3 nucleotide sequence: TGTGCCAGCAGCCAAGATCGTGTGACTAGCGGCACAGATACGCAGTATTTT.

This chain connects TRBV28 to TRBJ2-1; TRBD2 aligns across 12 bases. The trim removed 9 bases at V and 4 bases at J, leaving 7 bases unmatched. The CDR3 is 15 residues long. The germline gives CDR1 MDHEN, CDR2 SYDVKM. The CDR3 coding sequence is TGTGCCAGTCATCTAGCGGGAGGGTATTACAATGAGCAGTTCTTC. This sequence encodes CASHLAGGYYNEQFF.

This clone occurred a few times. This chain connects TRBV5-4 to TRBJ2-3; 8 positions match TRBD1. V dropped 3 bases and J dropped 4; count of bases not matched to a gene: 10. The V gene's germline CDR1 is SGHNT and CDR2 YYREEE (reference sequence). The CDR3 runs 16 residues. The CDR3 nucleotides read TGTGCCAGCAGCTCAACAGGGGGAAGGGGGTCAGATACGCAGTATTTT. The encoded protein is CASSSTGGRGSDTQYF.

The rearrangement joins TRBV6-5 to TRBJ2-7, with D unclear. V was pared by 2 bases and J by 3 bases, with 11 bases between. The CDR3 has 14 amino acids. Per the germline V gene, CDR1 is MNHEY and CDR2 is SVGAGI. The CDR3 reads CASSYPFLHYEQYF. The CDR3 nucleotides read TGTGCCAGCAGTTACCCATTCCTCCACTACGAGCAGTACTTC.

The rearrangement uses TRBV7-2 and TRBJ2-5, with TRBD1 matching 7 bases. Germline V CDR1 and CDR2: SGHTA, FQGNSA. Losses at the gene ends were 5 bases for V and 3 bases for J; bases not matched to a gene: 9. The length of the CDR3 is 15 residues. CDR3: CASSPTRDSKETQYF. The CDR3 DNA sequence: TGTGCCAGCAGCCCCACCCGGGACAGCAAAGAGACCCAGTACTTC.

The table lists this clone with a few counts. The CDR3 is CASSFPSFSYEQYF. Here the CDR3 DNA reads TGTGCCAGCAGTTTTCCTTCGTTTTCCTACGAGCAGTACTTC. The chain uses TRBV28 and TRBJ2-7; D not resolved. Germline V lookup: CDR1 MDHEN, CDR2 SYDVKM. The CDR3 runs to 14 residues. Between the trimmed V and J ends, which lost 3 bases and 1 base, there was a span of 10 bases.

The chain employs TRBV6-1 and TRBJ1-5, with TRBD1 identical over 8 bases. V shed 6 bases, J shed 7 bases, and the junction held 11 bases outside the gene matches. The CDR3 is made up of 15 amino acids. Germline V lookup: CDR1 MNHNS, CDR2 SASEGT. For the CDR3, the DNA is TGTGCCAGCAGCGGATCAGGGGGCGGGATCCAGCCCCAGCATTTT. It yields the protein CASSGSGGGIQPQHF.

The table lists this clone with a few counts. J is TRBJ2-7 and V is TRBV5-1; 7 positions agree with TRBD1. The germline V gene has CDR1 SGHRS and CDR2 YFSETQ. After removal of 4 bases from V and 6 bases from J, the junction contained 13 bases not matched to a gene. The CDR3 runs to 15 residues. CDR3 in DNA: TGCGCCAGCAGCATGGGACAGCACGCGATGGTCGAGCAGTACTTC. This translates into CASSMGQHAMVEQYF. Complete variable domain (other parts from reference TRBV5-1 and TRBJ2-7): KAGVTQTPRYLIKTRGQQVTLSCSPISGHRSVSWYQQTPGQGLQFLFEYFSETQRNKGNFPGRFSGRQFSNSRSEMNVSTLELGDSALYLCASSMGQHAMVEQYFGPGTRLTVT.

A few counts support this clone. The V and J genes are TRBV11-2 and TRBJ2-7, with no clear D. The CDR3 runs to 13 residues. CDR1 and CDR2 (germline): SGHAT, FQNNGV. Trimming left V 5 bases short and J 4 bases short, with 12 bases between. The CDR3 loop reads CASSPTNLYEQYF. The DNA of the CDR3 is TGTGCCAGCAGCCCGACGAACCTATACGAGCAGTACTTC.

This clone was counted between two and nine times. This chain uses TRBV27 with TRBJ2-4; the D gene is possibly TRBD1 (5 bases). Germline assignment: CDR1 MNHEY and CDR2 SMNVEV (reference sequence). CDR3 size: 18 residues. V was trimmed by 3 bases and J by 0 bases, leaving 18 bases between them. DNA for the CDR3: TGTGCCAGCAGTTTGGGTAACCGACAGAGTCTAGCCAAAAACATTCAGTACTTC. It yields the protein CASSLGNRQSLAKNIQYF.